Presented here are 9 T cell receptor beta chains from one specimen sequenced in a study of cytomegalovirus exposure and HLA in healthy donors. The PCR used 60 Vbeta and 13 Jbeta primers. Sequencing used immunoSEQ multiplex PCR; TCRdb keeps in-frame clones, though not all of them. The table shows roughly 99,000 clones, with approximately 79% occurring only once. Sequencing was done on a sample of PBMCs. The origin of the receptors is a woman in her forties in good health and CMV-seropositive.

The gene calls are TRBV5-1 and TRBJ2-5; 9 bases agree with TRBD2. Germline loops: CDR1 SGHRS, CDR2 YFSETQ. The CDR3 extends over 15 amino acids. J was trimmed by 2 bases and V by 0 bases; bases with no gene match: 2. CDR3 protein: CASSLVLAGQETQYF. The CDR3 DNA is TGCGCCAGCAGCTTGGTTCTAGCGGGGCAAGAGACCCAGTACTTC.

With respect to this clone: At one boundary the junction diverges from the germline segment, which might be a read error. The chain combines TRBV30 with TRBJ1-1; D remains ambiguous. This CDR3 contains 13 residues. Germline V gene sequence: CDR1 GTSNPN, CDR2 SVGIG (reference sequence). CDR3 region: CAWGVYVRTEAFF. CDR3 coding DNA: TGTGCCTGGGGTGTATATGTGAGGACTGAAGCTTTCTTT.

The chain carries TRBV9 and TRBJ2-2; possible D gene TRBD1, 5 bases. V lost 3 bases to trimming and J lost 2 bases, with 17 bases between them. CDR1 SGDLS and CDR2 YYNGEE come from the germline V gene. CDR3 length: 17 residues. CDR3 sequence reads: CASSGKDTTLNTGELFF. The DNA for the CDR3 is TGTGCCAGCAGCGGGAAGGACACCACCTTAAACACCGGGGAGCTGTTTTTT.

Details on this clone: Other DNA sequences within the sample encode an identical CDR3. The V gene is TRBV18, the J gene TRBJ1-2, with D perhaps TRBD1 (6 bases). Germline assignment: CDR1 KGHSH and CDR2 LQKENI. The V and J ends lost 3 bases and 3 bases respectively, with 11 bases between them. The CDR3 is 14 amino acids. The CDR3 protein is CASSPVAGDYGYTF. CDR3 nucleotides: TGTGCCAGCTCACCGGTCGCAGGGGACTATGGCTACACCTTC.

This sequence joins TRBV18 and TRBJ2-5; 8 nucleotides agree with TRBD1. With 3 bases clipped from V and 2 bases from J, the junction kept 5 bases outside the gene matches. The germline gives CDR1 KGHSH, CDR2 LQKENI. The CDR3 is 15 residues long. DNA of the CDR3: TGTGCCAGCTCACCTCAGGGGGCAGGGCAAGAGACCCAGTACTTC. It yields the protein CASSPQGAGQETQYF.

The chain joins TRBV29-1 to TRBJ2-6; D unclear. This CDR3 region has 15 residues. Trimming left V 7 bases short and J 1 base short, with 14 bases between. Germline V CDR1 and CDR2: SQVTM, ANQGSEA. CDR3 loop: CSARTELSGANVLTF. The CDR3 DNA reads as TGCAGCGCCAGAACCGAATTATCTGGGGCCAACGTCCTGACTTTC.

The chain recombines TRBV7-9 with TRBJ1-1; D is undetermined. The CDR3 spans 15 residues. CDR1 is SEHNR, CDR2 FQNEAQ, per germline (reference sequence). V was trimmed by 0 bases and J by 1 base, leaving 9 bases between them. The CDR3 spells CASSLAGRQNTEAFF. DNA for the CDR3: TGTGCCAGCAGCTTAGCGGGGAGACAGAACACTGAAGCTTTCTTT.

CDR3 region: CASSQRADRAAGELFF. The CDR3, as DNA: TGCGCCAGCAGCCAAAGGGCGGACAGGGCCGCCGGGGAGCTGTTTTTT. The chain couples TRBV4-1 to TRBJ2-2, with TRBD1 matching over 8 bases. CDR1 is MGHRA and CDR2 is YSYEKL in the germline V gene. V shed 2 bases, J shed 6 bases, and the junction held 8 bases outside the gene matches. The CDR3 sequence is 16 residues long.

V gene TRBV6-5 combines with J gene TRBJ1-3; D is ambiguous. V shed 6 bases and J shed 3 bases, with 12 bases lying between them. Germline CDR1 MNHEY, CDR2 SVGAGI. The CDR3 contains 14 residues. The CDR3 DNA follows: TGTGCCAGCAGCCTCGGGGTGAATGGAAACACCATATATTTT. As protein: CASSLGVNGNTIYF.